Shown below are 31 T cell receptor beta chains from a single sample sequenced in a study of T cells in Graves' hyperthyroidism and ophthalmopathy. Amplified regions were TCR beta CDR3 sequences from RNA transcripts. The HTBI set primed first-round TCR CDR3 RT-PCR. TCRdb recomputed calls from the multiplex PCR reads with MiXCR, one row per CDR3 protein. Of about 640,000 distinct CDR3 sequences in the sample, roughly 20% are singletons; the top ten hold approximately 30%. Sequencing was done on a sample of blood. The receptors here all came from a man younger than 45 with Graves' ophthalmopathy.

The CDR3 loop is CASSPKTGMPEAFF. The CDR3 nucleotides read TGTGCCAGCTCACCGAAAACAGGGATGCCTGAAGCTTTCTTT. The gene calls are TRBV18 and TRBJ1-1, with D tentatively TRBD1 (6 bases). Germline CDR1 reads KGHSH; CDR2 reads LQKENI. V was pared by 3 bases and J by 6 bases, with 14 bases between. The CDR3 extends over 14 amino acids.

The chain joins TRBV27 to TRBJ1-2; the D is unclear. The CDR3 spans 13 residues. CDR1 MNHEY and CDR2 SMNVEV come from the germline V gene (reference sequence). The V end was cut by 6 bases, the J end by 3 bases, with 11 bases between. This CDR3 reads CASRLGSDYGYTF. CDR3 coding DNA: TGTGCCAGCAGATTGGGAAGTGACTATGGCTACACCTTC.

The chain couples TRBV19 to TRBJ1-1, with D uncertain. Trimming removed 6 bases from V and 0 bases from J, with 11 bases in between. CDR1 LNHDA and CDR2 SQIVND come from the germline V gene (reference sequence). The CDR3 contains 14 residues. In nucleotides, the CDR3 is TGTGCCAGTAGCTCGGCGGGCGTGAACACTGAAGCTTTCTTT. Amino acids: CASSSAGVNTEAFF. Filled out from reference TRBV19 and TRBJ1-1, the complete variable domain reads DGGITQSPKYLFRKEGQNVTLSCEQNLNHDAMYWYRQDPGQGLRLIYYSQIVNDFQKGDIAEGYSVSREKKESFPLTVTSAQKNPTAFYLCASSSAGVNTEAFFGQGTRLTVV.

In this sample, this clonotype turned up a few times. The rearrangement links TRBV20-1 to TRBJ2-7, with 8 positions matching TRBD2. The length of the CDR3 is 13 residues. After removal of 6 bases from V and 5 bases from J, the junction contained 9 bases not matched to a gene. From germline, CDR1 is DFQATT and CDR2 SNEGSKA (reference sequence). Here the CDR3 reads CSARRREAHEQYF. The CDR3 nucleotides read TGCAGTGCCAGGCGGCGGGAGGCCCACGAGCAGTACTTC.

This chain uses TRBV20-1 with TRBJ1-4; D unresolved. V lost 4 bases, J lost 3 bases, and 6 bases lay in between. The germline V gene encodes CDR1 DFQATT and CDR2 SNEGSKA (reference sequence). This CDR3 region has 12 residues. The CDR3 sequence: CSANGPNEKLFF. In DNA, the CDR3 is TGCAGTGCTAATGGCCCTAATGAAAAACTGTTTTTT.

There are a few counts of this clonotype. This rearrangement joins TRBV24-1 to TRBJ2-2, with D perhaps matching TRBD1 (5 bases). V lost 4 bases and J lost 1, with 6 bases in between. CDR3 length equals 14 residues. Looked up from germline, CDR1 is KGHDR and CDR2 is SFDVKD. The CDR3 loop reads CATSEGVNTGELFF. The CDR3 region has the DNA TGTGCCACCAGTGAAGGGGTGAACACCGGGGAGCTGTTTTTT.

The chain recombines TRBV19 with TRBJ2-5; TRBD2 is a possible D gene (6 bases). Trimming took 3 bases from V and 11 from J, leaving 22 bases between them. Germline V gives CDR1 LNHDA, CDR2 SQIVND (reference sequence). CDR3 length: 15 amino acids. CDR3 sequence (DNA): TGTGCCAGTAGTATCCAGGCGGGGACTCAAGAGTCGCAGTACTTC. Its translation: CASSIQAGTQESQYF.

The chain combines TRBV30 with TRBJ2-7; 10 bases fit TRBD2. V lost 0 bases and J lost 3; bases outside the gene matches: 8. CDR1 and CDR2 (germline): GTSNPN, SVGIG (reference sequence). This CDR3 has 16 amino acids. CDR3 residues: CAWSVGQAGGGYEQYF. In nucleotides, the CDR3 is TGTGCCTGGAGTGTAGGACAAGCGGGAGGGGGCTACGAGCAGTACTTC.

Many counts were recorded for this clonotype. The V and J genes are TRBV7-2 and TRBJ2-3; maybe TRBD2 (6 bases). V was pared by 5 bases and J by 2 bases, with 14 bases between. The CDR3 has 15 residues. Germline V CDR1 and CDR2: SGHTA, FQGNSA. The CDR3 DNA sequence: TGTGCCAGCAGCGTCCGGGACTCCTTCACAGATACGCAGTATTTT. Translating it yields CASSVRDSFTDTQYF.

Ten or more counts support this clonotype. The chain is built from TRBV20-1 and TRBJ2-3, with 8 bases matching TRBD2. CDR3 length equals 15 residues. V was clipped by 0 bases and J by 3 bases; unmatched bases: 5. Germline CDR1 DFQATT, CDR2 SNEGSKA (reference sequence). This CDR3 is CSARDHQRETDTQYF. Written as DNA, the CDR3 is TGCAGTGCTAGAGATCACCAGCGGGAGACAGATACGCAGTATTTT.

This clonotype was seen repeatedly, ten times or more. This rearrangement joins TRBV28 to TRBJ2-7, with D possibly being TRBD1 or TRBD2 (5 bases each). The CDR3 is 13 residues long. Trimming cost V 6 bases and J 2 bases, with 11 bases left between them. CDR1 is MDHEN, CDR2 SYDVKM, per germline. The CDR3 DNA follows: TGTGCCAGCAGCCGGGGCAGGACCTACGAGCAGTACTTC. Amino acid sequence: CASSRGRTYEQYF.

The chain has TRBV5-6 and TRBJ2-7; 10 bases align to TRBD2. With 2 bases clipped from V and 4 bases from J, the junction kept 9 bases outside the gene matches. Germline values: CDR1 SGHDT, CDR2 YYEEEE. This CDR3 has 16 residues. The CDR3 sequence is CASSFRSSGRSYEQYF. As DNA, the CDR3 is TGTGCCAGCAGCTTTCGGTCTAGCGGGAGATCGTACGAGCAGTACTTC.

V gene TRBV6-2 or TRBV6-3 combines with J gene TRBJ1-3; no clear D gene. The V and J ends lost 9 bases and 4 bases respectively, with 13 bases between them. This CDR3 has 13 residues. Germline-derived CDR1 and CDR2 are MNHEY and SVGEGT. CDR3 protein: CASYRASGNTIYF. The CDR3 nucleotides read TGTGCCAGTTATCGGGCCTCCGGAAACACCATATATTTT.

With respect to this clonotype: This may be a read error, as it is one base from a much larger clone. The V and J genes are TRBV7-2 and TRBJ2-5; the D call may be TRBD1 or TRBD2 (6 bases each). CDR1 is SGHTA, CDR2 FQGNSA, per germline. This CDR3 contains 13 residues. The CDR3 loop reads CVSRRGEGETQYF. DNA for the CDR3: TGTGTCAGCAGAAGGGGGGAAGGAGAGACCCAGTACTTC.

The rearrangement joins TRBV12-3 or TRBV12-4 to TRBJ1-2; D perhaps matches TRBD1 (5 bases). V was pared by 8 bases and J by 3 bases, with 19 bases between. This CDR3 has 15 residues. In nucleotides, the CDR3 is TGTGCCAGCGCCAAAGGGGAGGGTCCTTACTATGGCTACACCTTC. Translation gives CASAKGEGPYYGYTF.

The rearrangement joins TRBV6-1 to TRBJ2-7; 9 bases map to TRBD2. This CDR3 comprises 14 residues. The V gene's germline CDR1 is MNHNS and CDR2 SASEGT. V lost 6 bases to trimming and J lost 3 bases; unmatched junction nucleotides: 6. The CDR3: CASSVAGANYEQYF. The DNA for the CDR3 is TGTGCCAGCAGCGTAGCGGGAGCAAACTACGAGCAGTACTTC.

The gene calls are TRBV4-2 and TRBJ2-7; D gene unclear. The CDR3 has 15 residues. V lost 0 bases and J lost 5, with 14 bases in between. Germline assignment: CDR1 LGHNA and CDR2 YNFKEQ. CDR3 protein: CASSQDVLGSNEQYF. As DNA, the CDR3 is TGTGCCAGCAGCCAAGATGTGCTGGGTTCCAACGAGCAGTACTTC.

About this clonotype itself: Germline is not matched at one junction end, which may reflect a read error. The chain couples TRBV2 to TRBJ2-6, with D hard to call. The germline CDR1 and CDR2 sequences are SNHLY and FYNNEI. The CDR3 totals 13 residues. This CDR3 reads CASREGRANVLTF. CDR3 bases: TGTGCCAGCAGGGAAGGGAGGGCCAACGTCCTGACTTTC.

CDR3 sequence: CSAATSGSPQYQETQYF. For the CDR3, the DNA is TGCAGTGCTGCGACTAGCGGGAGCCCTCAGTACCAAGAGACCCAGTACTTC. The gene calls are TRBV20-1 and TRBJ2-5; 12 bases are a match to TRBD2. The CDR3 totals 17 residues. CDR1 DFQATT and CDR2 SNEGSKA come from the germline V gene (reference sequence). V lost 5 bases to trimming and J lost 0 bases; unmatched junction nucleotides: 10.

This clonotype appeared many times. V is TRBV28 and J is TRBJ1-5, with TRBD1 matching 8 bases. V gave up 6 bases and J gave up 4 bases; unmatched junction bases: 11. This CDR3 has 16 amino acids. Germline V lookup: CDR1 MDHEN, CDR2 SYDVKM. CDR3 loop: CASRPDGQGMNQPQHF. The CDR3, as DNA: TGTGCCAGCAGACCCGACGGACAGGGCATGAATCAGCCCCAGCATTTT.

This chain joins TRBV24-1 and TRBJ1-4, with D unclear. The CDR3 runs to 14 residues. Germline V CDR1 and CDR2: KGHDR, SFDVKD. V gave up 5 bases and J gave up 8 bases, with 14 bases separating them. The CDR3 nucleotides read TGTGCCACCAGTGGTCCGGGTGAGGGCGAAAAACTGTTTTTT. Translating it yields CATSGPGEGEKLFF.

The CDR3 nucleotides read TGTGCCAGCAGCCAAGATCTTCTCTTCTCCTACGAGCAGTACTTC. This codes for CASSQDLLFSYEQYF. The chain recombines TRBV3-1 with TRBJ2-7; D is unclear. The CDR3 is made up of 15 amino acids. Germline V gives CDR1 LGHDT, CDR2 YNNKEL (reference sequence). The V and J ends lost 0 bases and 0 bases respectively, with 9 bases between them.

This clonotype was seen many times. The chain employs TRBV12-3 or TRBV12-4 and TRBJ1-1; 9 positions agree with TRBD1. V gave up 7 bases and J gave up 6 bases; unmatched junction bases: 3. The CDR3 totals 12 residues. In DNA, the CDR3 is TGTGCCAGCACCGGGACAGGGTCTGAAGCTTTCTTT. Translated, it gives CASTGTGSEAFF.

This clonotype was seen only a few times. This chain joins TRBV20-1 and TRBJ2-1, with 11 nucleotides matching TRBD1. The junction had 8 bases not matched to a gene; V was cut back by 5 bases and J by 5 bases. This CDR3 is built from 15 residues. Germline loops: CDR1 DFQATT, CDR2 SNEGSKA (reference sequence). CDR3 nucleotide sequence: TGCAGTGCTCAGAACCGGGACAGGGGGGACAATGAGCAGTTCTTC. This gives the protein CSAQNRDRGDNEQFF.

In DNA, the CDR3 is TGTGCCAGCAGTCGAGATGGACTAGCGGGAGCTCACGGGGAGCTGTTTTTT. Protein sequence: CASSRDGLAGAHGELFF. This chain joins TRBV2 and TRBJ2-2, with TRBD2 matching 13 bases. Germline CDR1 SNHLY, CDR2 FYNNEI. Germline trimming cut 5 bases from V and 7 bases from J; bases unmatched to any gene: 10. CDR3 length: 17 residues.

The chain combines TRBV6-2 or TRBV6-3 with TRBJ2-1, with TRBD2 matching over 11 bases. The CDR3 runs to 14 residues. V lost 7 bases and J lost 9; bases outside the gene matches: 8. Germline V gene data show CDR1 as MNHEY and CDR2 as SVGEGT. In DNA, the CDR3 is TGTGCCAGCAACATTCTAGCGGGAGGTACTGAGCAGTTCTTC. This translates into CASNILAGGTEQFF.

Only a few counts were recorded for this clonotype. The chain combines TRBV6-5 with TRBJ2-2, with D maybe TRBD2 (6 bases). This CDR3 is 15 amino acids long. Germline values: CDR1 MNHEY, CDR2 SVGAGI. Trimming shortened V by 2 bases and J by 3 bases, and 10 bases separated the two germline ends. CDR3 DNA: TGTGCCAGCAGTTACGGGGACTGGGACACCGGGGAGCTGTTTTTT. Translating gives CASSYGDWDTGELFF.

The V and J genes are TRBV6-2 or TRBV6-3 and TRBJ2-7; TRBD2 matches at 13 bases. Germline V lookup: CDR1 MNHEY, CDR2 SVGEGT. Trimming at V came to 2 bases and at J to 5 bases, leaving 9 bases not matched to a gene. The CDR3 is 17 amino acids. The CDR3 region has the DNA TGTGCCAGCAGTTACCCCGGGACTAGCGGGATCCACCACGAGCAGTACTTC. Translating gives CASSYPGTSGIHHEQYF.

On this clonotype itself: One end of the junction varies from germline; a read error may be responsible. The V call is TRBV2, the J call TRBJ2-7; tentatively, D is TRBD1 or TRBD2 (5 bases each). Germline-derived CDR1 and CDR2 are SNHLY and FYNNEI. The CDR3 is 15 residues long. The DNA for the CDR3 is TGTGCCAGCATTGAATGGGGGATACGCTCCTACGAGCAGTACTTC. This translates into CASIEWGIRSYEQYF. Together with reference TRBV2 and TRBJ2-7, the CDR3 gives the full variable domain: EPEVTQTPSHQVTQMGQEVILRCVPISNHLYFYWYRQILGQKVEFLVSFYNNEISEKSEIFDDQFSVERPDGSNFTLKIRSTKLEDSAMYFCASIEWGIRSYEQYFGPGTRLTVT.

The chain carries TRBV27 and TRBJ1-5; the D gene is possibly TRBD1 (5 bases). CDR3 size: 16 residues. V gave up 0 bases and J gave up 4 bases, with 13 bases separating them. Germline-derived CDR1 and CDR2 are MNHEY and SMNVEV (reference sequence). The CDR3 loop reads CASSLSGPDSNQPQHF. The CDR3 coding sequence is TGTGCCAGCAGTTTATCGGGGCCAGATTCGAATCAGCCCCAGCATTTT.

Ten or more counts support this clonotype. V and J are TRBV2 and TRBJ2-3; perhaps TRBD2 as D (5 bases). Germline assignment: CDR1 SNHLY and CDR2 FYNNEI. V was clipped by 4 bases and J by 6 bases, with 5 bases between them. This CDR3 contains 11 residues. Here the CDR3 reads CASSGGDTQYF. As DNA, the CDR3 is TGTGCCAGCAGTGGCGGGGATACGCAGTATTTT. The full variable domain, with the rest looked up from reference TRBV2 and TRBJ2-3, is EPEVTQTPSHQVTQMGQEVILRCVPISNHLYFYWYRQILGQKVEFLVSFYNNEISEKSEIFDDQFSVERPDGSNFTLKIRSTKLEDSAMYFCASSGGDTQYFGPGTRLTVL.